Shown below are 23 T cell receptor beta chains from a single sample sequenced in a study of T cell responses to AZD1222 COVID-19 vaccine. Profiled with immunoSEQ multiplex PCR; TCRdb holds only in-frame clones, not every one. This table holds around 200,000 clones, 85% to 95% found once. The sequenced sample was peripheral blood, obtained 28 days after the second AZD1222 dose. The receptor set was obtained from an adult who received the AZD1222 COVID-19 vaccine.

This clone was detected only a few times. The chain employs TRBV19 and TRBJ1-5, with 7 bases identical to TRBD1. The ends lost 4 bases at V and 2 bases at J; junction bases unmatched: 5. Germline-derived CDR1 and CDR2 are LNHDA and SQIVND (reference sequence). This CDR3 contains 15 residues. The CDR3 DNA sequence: TGTGCCAGTAGTAGGGACAGAGAAGGCAATCAGCCCCAGCATTTT. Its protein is CASSRDREGNQPQHF.

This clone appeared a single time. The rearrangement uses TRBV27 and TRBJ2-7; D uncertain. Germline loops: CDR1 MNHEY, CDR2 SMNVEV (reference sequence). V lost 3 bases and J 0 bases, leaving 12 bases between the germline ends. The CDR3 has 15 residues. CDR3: CASSFGPLPSYEQYF. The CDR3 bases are TGTGCCAGCAGTTTTGGCCCTCTCCCCTCCTACGAGCAGTACTTC.

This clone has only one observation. CDR3 region: CASSLYQETQYF. The DNA of the CDR3 is TGTGCCAGCAGCCTGTACCAAGAGACCCAGTACTTC. The J gene is TRBJ2-5, the V gene TRBV3-1 (or the pseudogene TRBV3-2), with no clear D. Germline V gene sequence: CDR1 LGHDT, CDR2 YNNKEL (reference sequence). This CDR3 is 12 amino acids long. Trimming shortened V by 4 bases and J by 0 bases, and 3 bases separated the two germline ends.

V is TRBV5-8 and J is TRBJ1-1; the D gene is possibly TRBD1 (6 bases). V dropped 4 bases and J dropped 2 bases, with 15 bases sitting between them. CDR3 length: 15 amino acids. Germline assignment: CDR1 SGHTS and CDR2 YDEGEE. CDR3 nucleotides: TGTGCCAGCAGCATCCCCACAGGGAGCAACACTGAAGCTTTCTTT. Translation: CASSIPTGSNTEAFF.

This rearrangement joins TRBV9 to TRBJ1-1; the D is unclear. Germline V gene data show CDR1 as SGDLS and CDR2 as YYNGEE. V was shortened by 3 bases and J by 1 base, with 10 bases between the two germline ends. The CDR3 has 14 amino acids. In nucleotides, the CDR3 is TGTGCCAGCAGCGCGCCCGGGGAGAACACTGAAGCTTTCTTT. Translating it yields CASSAPGENTEAFF.

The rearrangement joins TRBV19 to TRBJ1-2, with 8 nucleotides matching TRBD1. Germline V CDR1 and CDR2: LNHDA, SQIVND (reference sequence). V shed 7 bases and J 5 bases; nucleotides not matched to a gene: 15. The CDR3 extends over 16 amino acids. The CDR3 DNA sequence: TGTGCCAGTACAATGGACCCCGGGACAGGATTATATGGCTACACCTTC. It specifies CASTMDPGTGLYGYTF.

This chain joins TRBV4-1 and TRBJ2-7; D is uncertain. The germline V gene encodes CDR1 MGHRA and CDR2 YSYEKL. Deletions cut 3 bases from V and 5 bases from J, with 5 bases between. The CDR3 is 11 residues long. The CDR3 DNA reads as TGCGCCAGCAGCCATGGAGACGAGCAGTACTTC. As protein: CASSHGDEQYF.

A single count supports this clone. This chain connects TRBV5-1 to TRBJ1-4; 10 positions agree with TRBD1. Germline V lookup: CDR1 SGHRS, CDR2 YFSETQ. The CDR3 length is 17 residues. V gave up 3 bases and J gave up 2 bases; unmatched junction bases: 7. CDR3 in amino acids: CASSSKRGQGTNEKLFF. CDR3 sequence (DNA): TGCGCCAGCAGCTCAAAAAGGGGACAGGGGACTAATGAAAAACTGTTTTTT.

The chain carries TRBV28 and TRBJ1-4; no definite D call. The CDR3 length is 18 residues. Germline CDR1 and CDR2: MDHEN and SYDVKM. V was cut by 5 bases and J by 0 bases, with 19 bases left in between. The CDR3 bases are TGTGCCAGCAGTATACTTGGACCAATCCGCGCAACTAATGAAAAACTGTTTTTT. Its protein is CASSILGPIRATNEKLFF. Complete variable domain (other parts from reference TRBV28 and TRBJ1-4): DVKVTQSSRYLVKRTGEKVFLECVQDMDHENMFWYRQDPGLGLRLIYFSYDVKMKEKGDIPEGYSVSREKKERFSLILESASTNQTSMYLCASSILGPIRATNEKLFFGSGTQLSVL.

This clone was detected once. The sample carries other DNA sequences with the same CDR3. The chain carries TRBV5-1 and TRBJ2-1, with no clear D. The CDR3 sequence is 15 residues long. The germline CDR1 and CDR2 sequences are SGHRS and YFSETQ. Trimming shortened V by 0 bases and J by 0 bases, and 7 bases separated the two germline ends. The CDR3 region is CASSLGQSSYNEQFF. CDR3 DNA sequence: TGCGCCAGCAGCTTGGGGCAGAGCTCCTACAATGAGCAGTTCTTC.

The CDR3 reads CASTFLQNIGYTF. CDR3 DNA sequence: TGTGCCAGTACATTTCTTCAGAACATTGGCTACACCTTC. The genes are TRBV19 and TRBJ1-2; D uncertain. Trimming took 7 bases from V and 7 from J, leaving 16 bases between them. CDR3 length: 13 amino acids. CDR1 and CDR2 (germline): LNHDA, SQIVND (reference sequence).

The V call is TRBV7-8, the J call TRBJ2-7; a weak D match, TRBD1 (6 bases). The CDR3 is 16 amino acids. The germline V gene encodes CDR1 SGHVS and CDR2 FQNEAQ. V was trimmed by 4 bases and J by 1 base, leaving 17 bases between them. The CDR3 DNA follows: TGTGCCAGCAGCTCGGCCGGGACACAGTTTTCCTACGAGCAGTACTTC. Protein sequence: CASSSAGTQFSYEQYF.

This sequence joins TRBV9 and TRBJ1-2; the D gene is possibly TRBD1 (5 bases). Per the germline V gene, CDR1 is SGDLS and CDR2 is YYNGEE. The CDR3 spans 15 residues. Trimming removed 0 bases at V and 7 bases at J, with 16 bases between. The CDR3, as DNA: TGTGCCAGCAGCGTAGACCCAGGGAGTAGCTCTGGCTACACCTTC. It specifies CASSVDPGSSSGYTF.

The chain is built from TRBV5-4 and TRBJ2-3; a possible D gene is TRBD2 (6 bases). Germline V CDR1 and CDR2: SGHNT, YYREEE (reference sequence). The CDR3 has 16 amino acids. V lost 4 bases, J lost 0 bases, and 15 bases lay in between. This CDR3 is CASSPGRGPSTDTQYF. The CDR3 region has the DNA TGTGCCAGCAGCCCGGGGCGGGGCCCTAGCACAGATACGCAGTATTTT. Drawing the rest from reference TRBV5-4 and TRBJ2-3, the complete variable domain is ETGVTQSPTHLIKTRGQQVTLRCSSQSGHNTVSWYQQALGQGPQFIFQYYREEENGRGNFPPRFSGLQFPNYSSELNVNALELDDSALYLCASSPGRGPSTDTQYFGPGTRLTVL.

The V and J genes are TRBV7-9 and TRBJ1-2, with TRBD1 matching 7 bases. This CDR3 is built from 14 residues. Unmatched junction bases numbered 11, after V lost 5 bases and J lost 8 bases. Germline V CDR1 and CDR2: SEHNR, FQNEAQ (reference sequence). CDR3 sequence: CASSLNTGEGGYTF. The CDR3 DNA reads TGTGCCAGCAGCCTAAATACAGGGGAAGGCGGCTACACCTTC. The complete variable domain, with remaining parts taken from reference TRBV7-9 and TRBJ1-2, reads DTGVSQNPRHKITKRGQNVTFRCDPISEHNRLYWYRQTLGQGPEFLTYFQNEAQLEKSRLLSDRFSAERPKGSFSTLEIQRTEQGDSAMYLCASSLNTGEGGYTFGSGTRLTVV.

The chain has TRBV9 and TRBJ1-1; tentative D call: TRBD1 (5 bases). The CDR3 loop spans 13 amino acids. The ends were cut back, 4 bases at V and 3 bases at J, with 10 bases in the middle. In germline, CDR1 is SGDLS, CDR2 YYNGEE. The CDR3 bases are TGTGCCAGCAGCCCTCGGGGGGACACTGAAGCTTTCTTT. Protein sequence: CASSPRGDTEAFF.

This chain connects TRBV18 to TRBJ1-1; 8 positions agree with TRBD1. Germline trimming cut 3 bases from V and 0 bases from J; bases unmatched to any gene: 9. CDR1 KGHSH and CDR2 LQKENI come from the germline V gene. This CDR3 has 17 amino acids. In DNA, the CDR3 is TGTGCCAGCTCACCCGACGGGACAGGAGCCATGAACACTGAAGCTTTCTTT. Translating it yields CASSPDGTGAMNTEAFF.

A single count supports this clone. The CDR3 protein is CAISKQGSSPYGYTF. The CDR3 DNA is TGTGCCATCAGTAAACAGGGCTCCTCTCCTTATGGCTACACCTTC. V gene TRBV10-3 combines with J gene TRBJ1-2, with a tentative D call TRBD1 (6 bases). The CDR3 runs 15 residues. The germline V gene encodes CDR1 ENHRY and CDR2 SYGVKD. Trimming cost V 5 bases and J 5 bases, with 18 bases left between them.

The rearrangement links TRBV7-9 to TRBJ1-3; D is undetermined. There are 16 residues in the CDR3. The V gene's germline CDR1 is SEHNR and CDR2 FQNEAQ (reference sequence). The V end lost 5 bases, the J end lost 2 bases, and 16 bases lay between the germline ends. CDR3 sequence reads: CASSTTGSYAGNTIYF. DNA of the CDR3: TGTGCCAGCAGCACTACGGGGTCTTATGCTGGAAACACCATATATTTT.

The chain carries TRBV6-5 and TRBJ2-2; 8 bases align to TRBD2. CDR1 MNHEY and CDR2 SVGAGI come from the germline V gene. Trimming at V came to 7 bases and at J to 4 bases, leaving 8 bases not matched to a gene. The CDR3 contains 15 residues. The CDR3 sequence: CASTTMAGGTGELFF. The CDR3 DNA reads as TGTGCCAGCACCACCATGGCGGGGGGCACCGGGGAGCTGTTTTTT.

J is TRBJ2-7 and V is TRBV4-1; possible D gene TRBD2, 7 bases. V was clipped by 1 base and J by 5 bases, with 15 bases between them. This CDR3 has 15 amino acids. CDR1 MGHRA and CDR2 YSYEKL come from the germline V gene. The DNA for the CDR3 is TGCGCCAGCAGCCAAGGACATCCGGGGGGCGACGAGCAGTACTTC. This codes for CASSQGHPGGDEQYF.

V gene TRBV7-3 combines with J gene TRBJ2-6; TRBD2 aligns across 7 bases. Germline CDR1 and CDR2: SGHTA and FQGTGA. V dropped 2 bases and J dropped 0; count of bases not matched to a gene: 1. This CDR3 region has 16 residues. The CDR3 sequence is CASSLASGSGANVLTF. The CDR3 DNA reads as TGTGCCAGCAGCTTAGCTAGCGGCTCTGGGGCCAACGTCCTGACTTTC.

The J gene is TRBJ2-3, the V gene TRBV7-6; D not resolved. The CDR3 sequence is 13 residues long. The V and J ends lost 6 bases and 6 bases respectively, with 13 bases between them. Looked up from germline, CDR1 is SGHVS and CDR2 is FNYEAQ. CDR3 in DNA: TGTGCCAGCAGTTTAAATTTCGGGGATACGCAGTATTTT. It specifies CASSLNFGDTQYF.